These T cell receptor beta chains were read from a single sample in a study of T cells in localized non-small cell lung cancer. Here immunoSEQ multiplex PCR was the method, and the copy in TCRdb shows in-frame clones only, minus some. This table has 48,000 or so clones, 70% to 90% appearing once. This material consisted of peripheral blood, taken before any cancer treatment. The receptors were sampled from a male donor older than 55 with stage III squamous cell lung carcinoma. Each CDR3 is given with its conserved first and last residue. Part of the rows lack a size; the others show once, few, many or a class for expanded clones.

V gene	clone size	J gene	CDR3 protein
TRBV27	once	TRBJ2-7	CASSRDRVGVGEQYF
TRBV5-8	.	TRBJ2-3	CASSLQSTDTQYF
TRBV4-2	.	TRBJ2-3	CASSQGTSTDTQYF
TRBV5-1	.	TRBJ1-2	CASRVTGHGLYGYTF
TRBV28	.	TRBJ1-1	CASRNSAGEAFF
TRBV7-3	.	TRBJ2-5	CASSPPPGDIETQYF
TRBV9	.	TRBJ2-2	CASSVASGVTGELFF
TRBV7-2	.	TRBJ2-5	CASGYGGTQYF
TRBV5-1	.	TRBJ2-5	CASSLFLRETQYF
TRBV6-1	.	TRBJ1-5	CAGGRGAQHF
TRBV19	few	TRBJ2-4	CASSIAGEQAKNIQYF
TRBV5-1	.	TRBJ1-1	CASSLAGDRGEAFF
TRBV19	.	TRBJ1-1	CASSIIGNTEAFF
TRBV11-2	once	TRBJ1-4	CASSLQGTNEKLFF
TRBV5-4	.	TRBJ1-4	CASSLTARESEKLFF
TRBV7-7	.	TRBJ2-3	CASSLEFGAGTDTQYF
TRBV28	.	TRBJ2-1	CASSSVGTSGGNEQFF
TRBV9	.	TRBJ2-5	CASRPNYPETQYF
TRBV7-9	once	TRBJ1-5	CASSLSPTQPQHF
TRBV7-2	.	TRBJ1-2	CASSLVAQSSYGYTF
TRBV5-6	few	TRBJ2-6	CASSLGGPGANVLTF
TRBV5-6	once	TRBJ1-1	CASSWRQVNTEAFF
TRBV9	.	TRBJ1-3	CASSLRQGGGNTIYF
TRBV6-5	.	TRBJ2-7	CASSDSYEQYF
TRBV14	.	TRBJ1-4	CASSPRGANEKLFF
TRBV25-1	.	TRBJ1-2	CASSDHKNYGYTF
TRBV10-3	.	TRBJ1-5	CAISGTVGGQPQHF
TRBV7-9	.	TRBJ1-1	CASSLPGQGRGTEAFF
TRBV6-5	.	TRBJ2-7	CASSSRDQRIRYEQYF
TRBV2	.	TRBJ1-6	CASSGSLYNSPLHF
TRBV7-2	.	TRBJ2-2	CASSLGRREVTGELFF
TRBV19	.	TRBJ1-2	CASSSGTGASYGYTF
TRBV7-2	.	TRBJ1-5	CASSPAGINQPQHF
TRBV6-1	.	TRBJ1-1	CASSDGIPNTEAFF
TRBV7-9	.	TRBJ2-7	CASSLSSQNNEQYF
TRBV19	.	TRBJ1-4	CASSRTEPTNEKLFF
TRBV18	once	TRBJ2-4	CASSPTSRQATSIQYF
TRBV7-9	.	TRBJ2-5	CASSLAGTTSLAETQYF
TRBV7-2	.	TRBJ2-4	CASSYPERLNIQYF
TRBV6-1	few	TRBJ1-5	CASSQQGAGDQPQHF
TRBV28	.	TRBJ1-2	CASSLLHRDGYTF
TRBV7-9	.	TRBJ2-7	CASVEGLGREQYF
TRBV6-5	.	TRBJ2-1	CASRLAGVYNEQFF
TRBV30	.	TRBJ2-1	CAWSVPKGAGYNEQFF
TRBV11-2	.	TRBJ1-1	CASSFWGATEAFF
TRBV7-9	.	TRBJ1-1	CASSFSQKGTEAFF
TRBV6-5	.	TRBJ1-6	CASSYEVGYQPLHF
TRBV6-5	few	TRBJ1-4	CASSRQGRNEKLFF
TRBV7-2	.	TRBJ2-6	CASSLDGGGAGANVLTF
TRBV29-1	.	TRBJ2-1	CSVAVAAFREQFF
TRBV6-1	.	TRBJ1-1	CASRLTGQNTEAFF
TRBV5-4	.	TRBJ2-7	CASSLGLAGGSYEQYF
TRBV5-1	few	TRBJ1-1	CASSLEQLNTEAFF
TRBV6-5	.	TRBJ2-1	CASSYRSGGDNEQFF
TRBV13	.	TRBJ2-7	CASSLVGGPDGSLSYEQYF
TRBV4-2	once	TRBJ1-1	CASSQDQDTEAFF
TRBV9	.	TRBJ2-3	CASSVGGGTNTDTQYF
TRBV28	once	TRBJ1-2	CASSPIDRVYGYTF
TRBV7-8	.	TRBJ1-1	CASSLVDVGTEAFF